This TCR beta chain was recovered during a study of blood T cells in healthy people across ages. Study observations and caveats: Long-lived donors carried more naive CD4+ cells and greater diversity than aged donors. Roughly linearly, TCR beta diversity per million T cells fell as age increased. Researchers said unsorted PBMCs prevented a conclusive naive versus antigen-experienced comparison.

This clonotype was detected a few times. The antigen is unknown. This CDR3 is built from 14 residues. The germline CDR1 and CDR2 sequences are LGHDT and YNNKEL (reference sequence). V dropped 1 base and J dropped 1 base, with 7 bases sitting between them. A sample-barcoded 5' primer and a J-beta primer mix were used in a second PCR of roughly 7 to 12 cycles. With 12 random nucleotides, a template-switch adaptor tagged each individual cDNA molecule. One entry per CDR3 protein, called by TCRdb with MiXCR from the 5' RACE reads. The sample contains about 970,000 distinct CDR3 sequences, 45% to 60% of which appear only once.

This receptor was obtained from a woman aged 55-70 years in good health. The chain links TRBV3-1 to TRBJ2-5, with no clear D. Sequencing used blood. The CDR3 protein is CASSQAAVQETQYF. DNA of the CDR3: TGTGCCAGCAGCCAAGCGGCAGTCCAAGAGACCCAGTACTTC.